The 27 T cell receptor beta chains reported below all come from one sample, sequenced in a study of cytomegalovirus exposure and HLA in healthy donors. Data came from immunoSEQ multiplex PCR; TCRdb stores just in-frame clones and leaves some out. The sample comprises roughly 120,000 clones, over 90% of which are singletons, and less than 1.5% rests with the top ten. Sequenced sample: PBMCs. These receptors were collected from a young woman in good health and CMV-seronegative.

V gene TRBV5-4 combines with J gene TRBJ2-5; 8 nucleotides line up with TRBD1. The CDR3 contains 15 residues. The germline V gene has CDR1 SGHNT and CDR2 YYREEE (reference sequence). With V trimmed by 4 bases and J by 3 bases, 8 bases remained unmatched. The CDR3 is CASSPPGQVEETQYF. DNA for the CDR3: TGTGCCAGCAGCCCGCCGGGACAGGTGGAAGAGACCCAGTACTTC.

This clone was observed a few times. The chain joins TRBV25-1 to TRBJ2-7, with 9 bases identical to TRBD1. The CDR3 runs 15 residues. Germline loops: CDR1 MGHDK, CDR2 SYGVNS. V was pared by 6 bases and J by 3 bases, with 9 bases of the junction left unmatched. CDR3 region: CASSGVRTGDYEQYF. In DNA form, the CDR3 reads TGTGCCAGCAGCGGAGTTAGGACAGGGGACTACGAGCAGTACTTC.

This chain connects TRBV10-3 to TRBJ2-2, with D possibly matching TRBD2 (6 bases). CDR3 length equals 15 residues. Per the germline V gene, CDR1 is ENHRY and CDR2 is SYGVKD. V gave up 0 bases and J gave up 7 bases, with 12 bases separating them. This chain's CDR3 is CAISESNQGGGELFF. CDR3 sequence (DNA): TGTGCCATCAGTGAGTCGAACCAGGGAGGCGGGGAGCTGTTTTTT.

CDR3 DNA sequence: TGTGCCAGCAGTTTAGCAGGGATTGGGCCCCAGCATTTT. Protein: CASSLAGIGPQHF. The genes are TRBV28 and TRBJ1-5, with TRBD1 as a possible D gene (5 bases). Deletions cut 2 bases from V and 9 bases from J, with 11 bases between. This CDR3 is 13 amino acids long. The germline V gene encodes CDR1 MDHEN and CDR2 SYDVKM.

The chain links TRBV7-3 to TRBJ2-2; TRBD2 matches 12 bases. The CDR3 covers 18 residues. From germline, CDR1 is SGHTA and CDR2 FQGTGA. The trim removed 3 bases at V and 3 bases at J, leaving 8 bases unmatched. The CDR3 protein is CASSFYPSGRADTGELFF. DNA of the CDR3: TGTGCCAGCAGCTTTTATCCTAGCGGGAGGGCTGACACCGGGGAGCTGTTTTTT. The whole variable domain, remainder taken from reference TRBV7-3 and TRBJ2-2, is GAGVSQTPSNKVTEKGKYVELRCDPISGHTALYWYRQSLGQGPEFLIYFQGTGAADDSGLPNDRFFAVRPEGSVSTLKIQRTERGDSAVYLCASSFYPSGRADTGELFFGEGSRLTVL.

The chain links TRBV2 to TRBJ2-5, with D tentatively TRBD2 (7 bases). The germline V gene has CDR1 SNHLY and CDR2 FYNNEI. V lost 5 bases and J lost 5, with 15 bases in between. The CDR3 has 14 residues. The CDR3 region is CASSSGGAGETQYF. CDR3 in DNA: TGTGCCAGCAGTTCGGGGGGCGCAGGGGAGACCCAGTACTTC.

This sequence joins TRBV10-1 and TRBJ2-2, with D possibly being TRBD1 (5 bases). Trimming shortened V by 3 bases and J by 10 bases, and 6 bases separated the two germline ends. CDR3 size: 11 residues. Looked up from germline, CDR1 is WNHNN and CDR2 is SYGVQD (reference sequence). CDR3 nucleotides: TGCGCCAGCAGTGAACAGGTGGAGCTGTTTTTT. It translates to CASSEQVELFF.

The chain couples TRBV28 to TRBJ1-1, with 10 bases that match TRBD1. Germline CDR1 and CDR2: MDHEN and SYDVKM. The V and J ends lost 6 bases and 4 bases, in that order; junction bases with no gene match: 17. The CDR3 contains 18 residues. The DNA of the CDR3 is TGTGCCAGCAGCACCCGGGGACAGGGGATTTGGAGCAGCACTGAAGCTTTCTTT. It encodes CASSTRGQGIWSSTEAFF.

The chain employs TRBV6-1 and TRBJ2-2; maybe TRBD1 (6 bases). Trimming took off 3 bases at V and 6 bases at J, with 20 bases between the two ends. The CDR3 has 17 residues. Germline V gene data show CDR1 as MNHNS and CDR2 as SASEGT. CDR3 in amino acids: CASSDRGRAFVAGELFF. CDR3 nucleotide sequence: TGTGCCAGCAGTGACAGGGGAAGAGCCTTTGTCGCCGGGGAGCTGTTTTTT.

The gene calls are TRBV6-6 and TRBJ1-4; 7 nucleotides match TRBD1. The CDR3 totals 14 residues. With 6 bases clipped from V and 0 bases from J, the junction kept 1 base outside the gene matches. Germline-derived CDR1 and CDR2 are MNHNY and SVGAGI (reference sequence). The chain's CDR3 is CASRQGSTNEKLFF. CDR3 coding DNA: TGTGCCAGCAGACAGGGGTCAACTAATGAAAAACTGTTTTTT.

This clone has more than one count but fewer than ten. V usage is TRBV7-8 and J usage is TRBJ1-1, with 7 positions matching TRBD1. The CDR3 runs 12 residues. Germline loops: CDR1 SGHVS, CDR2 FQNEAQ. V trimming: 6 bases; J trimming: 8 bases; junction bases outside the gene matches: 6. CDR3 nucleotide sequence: TGTGCCAGCAGTCTAATCAGGGGGGAAGCTTTCTTT. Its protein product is CASSLIRGEAFF.

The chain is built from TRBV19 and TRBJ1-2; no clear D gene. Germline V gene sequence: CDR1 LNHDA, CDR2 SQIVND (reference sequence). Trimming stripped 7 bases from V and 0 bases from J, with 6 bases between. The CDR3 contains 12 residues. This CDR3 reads CASTAANYGYTF. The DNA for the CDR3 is TGTGCCAGTACTGCGGCTAACTATGGCTACACCTTC.

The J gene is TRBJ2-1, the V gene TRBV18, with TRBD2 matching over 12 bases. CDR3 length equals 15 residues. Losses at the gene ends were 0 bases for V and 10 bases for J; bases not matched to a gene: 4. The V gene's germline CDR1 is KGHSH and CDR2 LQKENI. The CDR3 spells CASSPPGLAGREQFF. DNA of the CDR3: TGTGCCAGCTCACCACCTGGACTAGCGGGGAGGGAGCAGTTCTTC.

CDR3 nucleotides: TGTGCCAGCTCACCAGAGGGGGCGGAGGAAAAACTGTTTTTT. This codes for CASSPEGAEEKLFF. The genes are TRBV18 and TRBJ1-4; 7 positions match TRBD1. CDR3 length equals 14 residues. Germline V lookup: CDR1 KGHSH, CDR2 LQKENI. V trimming: 2 bases; J trimming: 8 bases; junction bases outside the gene matches: 5.

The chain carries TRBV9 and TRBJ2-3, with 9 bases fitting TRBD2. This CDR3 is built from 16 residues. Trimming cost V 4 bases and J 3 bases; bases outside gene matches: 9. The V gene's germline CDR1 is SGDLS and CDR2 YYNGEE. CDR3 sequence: CASSPRTSARTDTQYF. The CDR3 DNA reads TGTGCCAGCAGCCCCAGGACTAGCGCGAGGACAGATACGCAGTATTTT.

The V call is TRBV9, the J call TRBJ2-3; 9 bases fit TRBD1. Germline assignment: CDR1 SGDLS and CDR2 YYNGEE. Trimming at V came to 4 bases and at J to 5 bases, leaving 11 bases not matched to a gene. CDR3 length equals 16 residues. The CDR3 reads CASSPIIQGAVDTQYF. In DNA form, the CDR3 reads TGTGCCAGCAGCCCGATTATACAGGGGGCCGTAGATACGCAGTATTTT.

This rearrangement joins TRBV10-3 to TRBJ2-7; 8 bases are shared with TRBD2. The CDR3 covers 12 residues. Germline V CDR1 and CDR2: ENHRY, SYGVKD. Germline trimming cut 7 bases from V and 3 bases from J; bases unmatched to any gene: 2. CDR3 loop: CAIMAGGYEQYF. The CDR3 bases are TGTGCCATCATGGCGGGAGGCTACGAGCAGTACTTC.

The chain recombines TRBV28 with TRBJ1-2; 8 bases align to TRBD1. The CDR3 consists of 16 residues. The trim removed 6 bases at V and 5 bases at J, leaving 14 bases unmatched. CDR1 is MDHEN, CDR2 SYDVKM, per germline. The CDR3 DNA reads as TGTGCCAGCAGCCCACCGTCTGGACAGGGAGGATATGGCTACACCTTC. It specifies CASSPPSGQGGYGYTF.

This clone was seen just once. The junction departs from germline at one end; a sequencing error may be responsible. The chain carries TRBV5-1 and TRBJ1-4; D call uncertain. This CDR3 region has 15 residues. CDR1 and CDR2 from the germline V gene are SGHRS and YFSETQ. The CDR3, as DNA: TGCGCCAGCAGGTTGGACGCATCGGGTGGTGAAAAACTGTTTTTT. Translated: CASRLDASGGEKLFF.

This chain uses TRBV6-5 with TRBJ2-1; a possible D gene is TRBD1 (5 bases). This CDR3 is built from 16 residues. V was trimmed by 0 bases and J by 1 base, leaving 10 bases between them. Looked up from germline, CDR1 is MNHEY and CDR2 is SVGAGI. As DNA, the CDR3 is TGTGCCAGCAGTTACTCGATCCAGGGTTCCTACAATGAGCAGTTCTTC. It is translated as CASSYSIQGSYNEQFF.

The DNA of the CDR3 is TGTGCCAGCACCCCATCAGGGGTGGGCACTGAAGCTTTCTTT. Amino acid sequence: CASTPSGVGTEAFF. V gene TRBV5-5 combines with J gene TRBJ1-1, with TRBD1 as a possible D gene (6 bases). This CDR3 spans 14 amino acids. CDR1 is SGHKS, CDR2 YYEKEE, per germline (reference sequence). V lost 6 bases and J lost 4, with 16 bases in between.

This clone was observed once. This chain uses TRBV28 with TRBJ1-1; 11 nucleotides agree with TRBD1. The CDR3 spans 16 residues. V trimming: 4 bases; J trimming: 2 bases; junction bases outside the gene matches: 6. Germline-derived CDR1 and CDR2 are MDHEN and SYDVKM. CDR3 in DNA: TGTGCCAGCAGTTCGTGGACAGGGGGCCTAAACACTGAAGCTTTCTTT. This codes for CASSSWTGGLNTEAFF.

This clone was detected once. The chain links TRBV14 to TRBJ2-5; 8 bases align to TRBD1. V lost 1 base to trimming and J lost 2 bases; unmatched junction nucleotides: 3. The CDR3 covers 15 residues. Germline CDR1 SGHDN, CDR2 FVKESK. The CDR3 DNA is TGTGCCAGCAGCCAAGCCCGGGACAGGCAAGAGACCCAGTACTTC. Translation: CASSQARDRQETQYF.

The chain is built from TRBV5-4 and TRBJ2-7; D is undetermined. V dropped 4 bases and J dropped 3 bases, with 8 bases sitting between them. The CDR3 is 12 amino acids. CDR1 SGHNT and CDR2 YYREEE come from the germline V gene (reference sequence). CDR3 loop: CASSLSGYEQYF. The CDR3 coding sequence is TGTGCCAGCAGCCTATCTGGCTACGAGCAGTACTTC.

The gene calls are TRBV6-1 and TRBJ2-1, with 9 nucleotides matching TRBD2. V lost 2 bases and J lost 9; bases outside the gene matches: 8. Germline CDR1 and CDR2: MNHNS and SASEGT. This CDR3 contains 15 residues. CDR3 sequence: CASSELAGDVGEQFF. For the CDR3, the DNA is TGTGCCAGCAGTGAATTAGCGGGAGACGTTGGTGAGCAGTTCTTC.

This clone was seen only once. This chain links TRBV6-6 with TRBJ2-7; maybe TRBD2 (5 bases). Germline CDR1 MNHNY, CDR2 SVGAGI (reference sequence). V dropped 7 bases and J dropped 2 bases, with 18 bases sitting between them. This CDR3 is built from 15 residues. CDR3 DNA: TGTGCCAGCACCTTATTTCCCCGGGAACCCTACGAGCAGTACTTC. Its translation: CASTLFPREPYEQYF.

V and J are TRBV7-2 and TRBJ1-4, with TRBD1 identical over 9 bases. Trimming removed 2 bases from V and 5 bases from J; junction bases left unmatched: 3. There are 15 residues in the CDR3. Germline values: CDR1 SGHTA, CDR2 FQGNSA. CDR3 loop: CASSLFGTGNEKLFF. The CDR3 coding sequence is TGTGCCAGCAGCTTATTCGGGACAGGGAATGAAAAACTGTTTTTT.